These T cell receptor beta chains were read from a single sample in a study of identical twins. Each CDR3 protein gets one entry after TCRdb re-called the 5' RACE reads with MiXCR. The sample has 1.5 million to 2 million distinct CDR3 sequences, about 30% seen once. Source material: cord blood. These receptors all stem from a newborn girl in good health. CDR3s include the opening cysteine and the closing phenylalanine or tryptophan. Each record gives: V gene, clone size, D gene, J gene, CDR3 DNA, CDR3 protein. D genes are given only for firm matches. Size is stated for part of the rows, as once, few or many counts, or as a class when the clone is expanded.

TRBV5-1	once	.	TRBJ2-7	TGCGCCAGCAGCTTGGAGAGATCCGAGCAGTACTTC	CASSLERSEQYF
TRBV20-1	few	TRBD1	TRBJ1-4	TGCAGTGCTAGGCCAGGGGGACCCACTAATGAAAAACTGTTTTTT	CSARPGGPTNEKLFF
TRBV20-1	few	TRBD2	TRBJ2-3	TGCAGTGCTACGGGACTAGCGGGGGGACGCACAGATACGCAGTATTTT	CSATGLAGGRTDTQYF
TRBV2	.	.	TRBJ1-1	TGTGCCAGCAGCGTAACCGGGAGCCCGGTAGGCACTGAAGCTTTCTTT	CASSVTGSPVGTEAFF
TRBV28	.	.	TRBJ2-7	TGTGCCAGCAGTCTCCCTGGGCTCAGCTCCTACGAGCAGTACTTC	CASSLPGLSSYEQYF
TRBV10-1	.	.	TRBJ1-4	TGCGCCAGCAGTGAGTCGACGGGCAGGGACCCATCAACTAATGAAAAACTGTTTTTT	CASSESTGRDPSTNEKLFF
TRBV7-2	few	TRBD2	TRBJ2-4	TGTGCCAGCAGCGTTAGCGGGGGGGCTTTGACCAAAAACATTCAGTACTTC	CASSVSGGALTKNIQYF
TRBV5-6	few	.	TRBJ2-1	TGTGCCAGCAGCCAACTCTGGGGTCGGAGCTCCTACAATGAGCAGTTCTTC	CASSQLWGRSSYNEQFF
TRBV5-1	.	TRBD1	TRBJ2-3	TGCGCCAGCAGCTTGGGGGACAGGGGGCTCTTAGCGAAGAGCACAGATATGCAGTATTTT	CASSLGDRGLLAKSTDMQYF
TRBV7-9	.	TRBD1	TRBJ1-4	TGTGCCAGCAGCTTAGCGACAGGGGGCAGTGAAAAACTGTTTTTT	CASSLATGGSEKLFF
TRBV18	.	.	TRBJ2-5	TGTGCCAGCTCACCAAACACGAGCTCCTACAATGAGCAGTACTTC	CASSPNTSSYNEQYF
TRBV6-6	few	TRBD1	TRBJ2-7	TGTGCCAGCAGTACGGACAGGCCCTACGAGCAGTACTTC	CASSTDRPYEQYF
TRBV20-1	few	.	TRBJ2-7	TGCAGTGCTACCAGACCGGCCGAGACTCAAGAGCAGTACTTC	CSATRPAETQEQYF
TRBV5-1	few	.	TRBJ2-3	TGCGCCAGCAGCTTTACCAGGGAGGATACGCAGTATTTT	CASSFTREDTQYF
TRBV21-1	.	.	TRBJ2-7	TGTGCCAGCAGCAAAGTGGACTCCTTCCTCTCCTACGAGCAGTACTTC	CASSKVDSFLSYEQYF
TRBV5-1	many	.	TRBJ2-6	TGCGCCAGCAAGGAAATCTCTGGGGCCAACGTCCTGACTTTC	CASKEISGANVLTF
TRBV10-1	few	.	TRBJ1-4	TGCGCCAGCAGCCGGGAAACAGTGGGAAAACTGTTTTTT	CASSRETVGKLFF
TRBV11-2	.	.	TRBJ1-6	TGTGCCAGCAGCACAGGACAGAGTTATTCACCCCTCCACTTT	CASSTGQSYSPLHF
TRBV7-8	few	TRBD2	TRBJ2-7	TGTGCCAGCACCGGCCTGCGGGAGCGGGTCAGGTACGAGCAGTACTTC	CASTGLRERVRYEQYF
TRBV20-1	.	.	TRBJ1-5	TGCAGTGCAAACAAGGGGTTGAGCAATCAGCCCCAGCATTTT	CSANKGLSNQPQHF
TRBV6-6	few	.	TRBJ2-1	TGTGCCAGCAGTTACGCCCCCCCTGGCGCGGGGTACAATGAGCAGTTCTTC	CASSYAPPGAGYNEQFF
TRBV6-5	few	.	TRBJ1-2	TGTGCCAGCAGGAGACAAGTTGGTAACTATGGCTACACCTTC	CASRRQVGNYGYTF
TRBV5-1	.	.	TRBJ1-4	TGCGCCAGCAGCTTGGCGGTCAGGGAGAGTGAAAAACTGTTTTTT	CASSLAVRESEKLFF
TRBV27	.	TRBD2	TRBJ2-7	TGTGCCAGCAGTTTTGGGACTAGCGGGAAGGGTTCCCACAATGAGCAGTACTTC	CASSFGTSGKGSHNEQYF
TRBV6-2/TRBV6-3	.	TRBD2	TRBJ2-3	TGTGCCAGCAGTTACCGTTTCGGGAGGGGAGGAGATACGCAGTATTTT	CASSYRFGRGGDTQYF
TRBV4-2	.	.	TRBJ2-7	TGTGCCAGCAGCCAGCAGCAGGAGACCTACGAGCAGTACTTC	CASSQQQETYEQYF